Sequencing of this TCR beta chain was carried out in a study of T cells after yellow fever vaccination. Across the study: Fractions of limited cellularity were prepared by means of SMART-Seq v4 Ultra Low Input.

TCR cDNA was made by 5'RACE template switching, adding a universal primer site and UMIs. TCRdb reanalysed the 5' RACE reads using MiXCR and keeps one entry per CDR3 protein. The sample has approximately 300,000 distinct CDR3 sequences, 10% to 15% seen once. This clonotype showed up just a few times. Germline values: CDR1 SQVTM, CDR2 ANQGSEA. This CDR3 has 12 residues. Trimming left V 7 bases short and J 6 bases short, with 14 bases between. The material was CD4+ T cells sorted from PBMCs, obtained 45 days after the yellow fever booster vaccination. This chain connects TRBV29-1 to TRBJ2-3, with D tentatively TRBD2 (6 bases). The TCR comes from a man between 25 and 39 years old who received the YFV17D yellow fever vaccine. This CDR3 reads CSAGREADTQYF. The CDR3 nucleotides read TGCAGCGCCGGGAGAGAGGCGGATACGCAGTATTTT.